This section outlines one TCR beta chain sequence together with its context. Its antigen is unknown. The data originate from a study of cytomegalovirus exposure and HLA in healthy donors. It was with 60 Vbeta and 13 Jbeta primers that the PCR ran. Libraries were prepared by immunoSEQ multiplex PCR; TCRdb keeps only in-frame clonotypes and omits some of them. Its clone listing holds about 210,000 clones. This CDR3 comprises 19 residues. J lost 0 bases, V lost 4 bases, and 17 bases had no gene match. CDR1 SQVTM and CDR2 ANQGSEA come from the germline V gene. Study-level results: Highly shared variants forming one cluster were likely a sequencing artifact. Associated with cytomegalovirus, according to the listing, were 150 to 200 TCR beta chains.

Sequencing was carried out using PBMCs. This clonotype originated in a woman aged 25-40 years in good health and CMV-seropositive. The rearrangement joins TRBV29-1 to TRBJ2-1; TRBD2 agrees at 8 bases. The CDR3 protein is CSVVGSREAGESSYNEQFF. As DNA, the CDR3 is TGCAGCGTTGTGGGCTCTCGGGAAGCGGGGGAGAGCTCCTACAATGAGCAGTTCTTC.